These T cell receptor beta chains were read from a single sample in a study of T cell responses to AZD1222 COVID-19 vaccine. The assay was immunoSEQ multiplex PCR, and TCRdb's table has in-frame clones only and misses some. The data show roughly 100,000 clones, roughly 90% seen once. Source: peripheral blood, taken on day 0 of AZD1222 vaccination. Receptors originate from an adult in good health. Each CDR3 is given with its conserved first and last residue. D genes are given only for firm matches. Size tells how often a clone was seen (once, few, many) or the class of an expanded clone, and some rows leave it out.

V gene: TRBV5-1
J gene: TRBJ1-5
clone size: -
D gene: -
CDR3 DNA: TGCGCCAGCAGCTTGACCGGGGGGCTCGGCAATCAGCCCCAGCATTTT
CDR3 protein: CASSLTGGLGNQPQHF

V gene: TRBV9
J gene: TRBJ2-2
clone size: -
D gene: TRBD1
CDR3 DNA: TGTGCCAGCAGCGTAGGACAGGGGGGGATCGGGGAGCTGTTTTTT
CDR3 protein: CASSVGQGGIGELFF

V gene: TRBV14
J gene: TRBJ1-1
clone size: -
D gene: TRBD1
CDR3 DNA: TGTGCCAGCAGCCCGGGACAGGGGGCATTTCGGAACACTGAAGCTTTCTTT
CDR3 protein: CASSPGQGAFRNTEAFF

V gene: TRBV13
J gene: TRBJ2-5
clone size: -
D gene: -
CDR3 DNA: TGTGCCAGCAGCTTAGGTGACAGACTATCCCAAGAGACCCAGTACTTC
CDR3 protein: CASSLGDRLSQETQYF

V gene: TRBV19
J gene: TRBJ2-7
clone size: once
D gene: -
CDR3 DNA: TGTGCCAGTAAGTCTGGCGACTCCTACGAGCAGTACTTC
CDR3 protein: CASKSGDSYEQYF

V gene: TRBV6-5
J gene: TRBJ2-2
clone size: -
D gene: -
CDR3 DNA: TGTGCCAGCAGTTACTCCGCTCTGAACACCGGGGAGCTGTTTTTT
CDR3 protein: CASSYSALNTGELFF

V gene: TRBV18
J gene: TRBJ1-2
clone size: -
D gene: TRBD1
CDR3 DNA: TGTGCCAGCTCACAAACACAGGGGACATACTATGGCTACACCTTC
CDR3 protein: CASSQTQGTYYGYTF

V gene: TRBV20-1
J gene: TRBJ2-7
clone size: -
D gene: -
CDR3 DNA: TGCAGTGCTAGTCGCACGAACTCCTACGAGCAGTACTTC
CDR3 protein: CSASRTNSYEQYF

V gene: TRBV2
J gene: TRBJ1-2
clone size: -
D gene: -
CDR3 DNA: TGTGCCAGCAGTGAACTGGACTATGGCTACACCTTC
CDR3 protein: CASSELDYGYTF

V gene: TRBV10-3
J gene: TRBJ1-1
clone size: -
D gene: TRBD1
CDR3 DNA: TGTGCCGGCAGGGGGCCGAACACTGAAGCTTTCTTT
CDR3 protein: CAGRGPNTEAFF

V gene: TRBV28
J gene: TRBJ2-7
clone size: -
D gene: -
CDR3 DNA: TGTGCCAGCAGTTTTGGCGGTGGACACCTCTACGAGCAGTACTTC
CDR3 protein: CASSFGGGHLYEQYF

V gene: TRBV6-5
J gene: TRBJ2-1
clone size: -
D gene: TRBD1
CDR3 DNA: TGTGCCAGCAGCCCAAACGCGGACAGGGGAGTCTTC
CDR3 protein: CASSPNADRGVF

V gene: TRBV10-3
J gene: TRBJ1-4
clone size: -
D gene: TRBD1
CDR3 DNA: TGTGCCATCAGTGATCCGGGACAGGGTGGCGAAAAACTGTTTTTT
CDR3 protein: CAISDPGQGGEKLFF

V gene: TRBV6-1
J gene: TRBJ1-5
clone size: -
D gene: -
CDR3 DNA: TGTGCCAGCAGTGAAAGCCCCAGCAATCAGCCCCAGCATTTT
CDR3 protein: CASSESPSNQPQHF

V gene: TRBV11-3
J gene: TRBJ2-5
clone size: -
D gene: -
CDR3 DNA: TGTGCCAGCAGCTTAGGGTACCAAGAGACCCAGTACTTC
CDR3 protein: CASSLGYQETQYF

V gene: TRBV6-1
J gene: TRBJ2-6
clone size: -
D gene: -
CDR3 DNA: TGTGCCAGCAGTGACCGCGTCCCGTACGGGGCCAACGTCCTGACTTTC
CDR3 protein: CASSDRVPYGANVLTF

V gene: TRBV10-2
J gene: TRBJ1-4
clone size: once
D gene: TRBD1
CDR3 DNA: TGCGCCAGCACCCCCGGGACAGGGAATGAAAAACTGTTTTTT
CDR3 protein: CASTPGTGNEKLFF

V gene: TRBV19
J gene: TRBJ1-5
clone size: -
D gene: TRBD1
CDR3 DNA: TGTGCCAGTAGTTCCCGGACAGGAAACCAGCCCCAGCATTTT
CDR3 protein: CASSSRTGNQPQHF

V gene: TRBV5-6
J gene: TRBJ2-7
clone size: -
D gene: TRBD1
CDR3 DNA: TGTGCCAGCAGGGACAGGCTGTCCGACGAGCAGTACTTC
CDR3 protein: CASRDRLSDEQYF

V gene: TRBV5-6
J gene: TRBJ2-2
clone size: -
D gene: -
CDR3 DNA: TGTGCCAGCACCTTTCTCTTTGGGGAGCTGTTTTTT
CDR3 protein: CASTFLFGELFF

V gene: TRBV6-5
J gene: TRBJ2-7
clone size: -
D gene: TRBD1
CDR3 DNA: TGTGCCAGCAGTTACGGGACAGGGCCCTACGAGCAGTACTTC
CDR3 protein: CASSYGTGPYEQYF

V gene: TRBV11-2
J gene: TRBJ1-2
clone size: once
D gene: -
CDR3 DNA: TGTGCCAGCAGCTTGTCTAACTATGGCTACACCTTC
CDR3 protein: CASSLSNYGYTF

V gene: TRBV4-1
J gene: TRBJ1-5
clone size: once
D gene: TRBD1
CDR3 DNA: TGCGCCAGCAGCCAAGGTGGACAGGGATATAGCAATCAGCCCCAGCATTTT
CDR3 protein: CASSQGGQGYSNQPQHF

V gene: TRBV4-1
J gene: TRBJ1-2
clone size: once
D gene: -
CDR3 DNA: TGCGCCAGCAGCCAAGTCGCGGAGGGCTATGGCTACACCTTC
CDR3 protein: CASSQVAEGYGYTF

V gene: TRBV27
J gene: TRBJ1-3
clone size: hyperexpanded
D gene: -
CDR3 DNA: TGTGCCAGCAGTTTAAAGCCGGGGGGGATCTCTGGAAACACCATATATTTT
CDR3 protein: CASSLKPGGISGNTIYF

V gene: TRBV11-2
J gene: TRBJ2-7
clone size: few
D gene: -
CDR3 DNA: TGTGCCAGCAGCAATACGGACCGAAACTCCTACGAGCAGTACTTC
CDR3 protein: CASSNTDRNSYEQYF

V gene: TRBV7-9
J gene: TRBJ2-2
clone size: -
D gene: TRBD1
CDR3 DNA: TGTGCCAGCAGCATCAGGACAGGCCCCTATGAGGGCACCGGGGAGCTGTTTTTT
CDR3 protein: CASSIRTGPYEGTGELFF

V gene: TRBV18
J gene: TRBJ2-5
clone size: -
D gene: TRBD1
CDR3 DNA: TGTGCCAGCTCAAGCCGACAGGGGTTGGAGACCCAGTACTTC
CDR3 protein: CASSSRQGLETQYF

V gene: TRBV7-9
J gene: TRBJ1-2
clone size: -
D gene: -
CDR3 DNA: TGTGCCAGCAGCCCCGGGGGGTGGGGTAACTATGGCTACACCTTC
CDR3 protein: CASSPGGWGNYGYTF

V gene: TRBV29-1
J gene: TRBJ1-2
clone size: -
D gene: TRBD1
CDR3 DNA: TGCAGCGTTGTCCCAGGGGGCCACTATGGCTACACCTTC
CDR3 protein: CSVVPGGHYGYTF

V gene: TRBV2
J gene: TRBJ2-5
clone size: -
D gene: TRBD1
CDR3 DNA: TGTGCCAGAGGACAGGAACAAGAGACCCAGTACTTC
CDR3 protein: CARGQEQETQYF

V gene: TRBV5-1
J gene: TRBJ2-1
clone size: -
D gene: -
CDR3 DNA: TGCGCCAGCAGCTTGAGAGGGGTGGGCGATGAGCAGTTCTTC
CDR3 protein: CASSLRGVGDEQFF

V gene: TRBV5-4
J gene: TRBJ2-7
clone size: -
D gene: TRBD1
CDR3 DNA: TGTGCCAGCAGCTCACTGACAGGGGGCTACGAGCAGTACTTC
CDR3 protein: CASSSLTGGYEQYF

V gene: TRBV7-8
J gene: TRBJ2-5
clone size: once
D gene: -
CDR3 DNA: TGTGCCAGCAGCAGGGGAACCCGGGGGGACAGACAAGAGACCCAGTACTTC
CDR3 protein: CASSRGTRGDRQETQYF

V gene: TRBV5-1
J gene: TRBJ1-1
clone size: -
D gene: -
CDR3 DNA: TGCGCCAGCAGGCCGACGACAGATTATGGCACTGAAGCTTTCTTT
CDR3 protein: CASRPTTDYGTEAFF

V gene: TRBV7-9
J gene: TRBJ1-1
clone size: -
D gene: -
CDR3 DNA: TGTGCCAGCAGCTTAGGCGTCAGCTATAACACTGAAGCTTTCTTT
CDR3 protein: CASSLGVSYNTEAFF

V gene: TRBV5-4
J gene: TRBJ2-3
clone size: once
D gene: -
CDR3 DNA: TGTGCCAGCAGCTTTCATATGGATGTCACAGATACGCAGTATTTT
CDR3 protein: CASSFHMDVTDTQYF

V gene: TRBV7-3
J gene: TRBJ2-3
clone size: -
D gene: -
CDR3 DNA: TGTGCCAGCAGCGTTTCGGGGGACCCAGTTGATACGCAGTATTTT
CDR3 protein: CASSVSGDPVDTQYF

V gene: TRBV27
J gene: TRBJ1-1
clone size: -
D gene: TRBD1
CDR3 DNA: TGTGCCAGCAGTTTGCGTACAGGGGTGAACACTGAAGCTTTCTTT
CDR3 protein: CASSLRTGVNTEAFF

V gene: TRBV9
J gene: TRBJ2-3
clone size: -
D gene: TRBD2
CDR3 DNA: TGTGCCAGCAGCGGGGGACTAGTGGGGGCCCATAGCACAGATACGCAGTATTTT
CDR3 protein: CASSGGLVGAHSTDTQYF

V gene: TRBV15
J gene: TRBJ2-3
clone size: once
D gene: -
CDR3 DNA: TGTGCCACCTCAGCAGGACCTAGCACAGATACGCAGTATTTT
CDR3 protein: CATSAGPSTDTQYF

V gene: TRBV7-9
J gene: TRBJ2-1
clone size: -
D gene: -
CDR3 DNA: TGTGCCAGCAGCTACAGAGTGGGGGGATCCTACAATGAGCAGTTCTTC
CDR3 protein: CASSYRVGGSYNEQFF

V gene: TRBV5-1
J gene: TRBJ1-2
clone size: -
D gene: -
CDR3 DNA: TGCGCCAGCAGCCCGGCCGGGACGAAAGCTAACTATGGCTACACCTTC
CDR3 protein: CASSPAGTKANYGYTF

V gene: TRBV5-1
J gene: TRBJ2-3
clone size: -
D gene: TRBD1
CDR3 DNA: TGCGCCAGCAGCTTCGGCAGGGGGCGTTCCGATACGCAGTATTTT
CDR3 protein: CASSFGRGRSDTQYF

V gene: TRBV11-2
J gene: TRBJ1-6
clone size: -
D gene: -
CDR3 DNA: TGTGCCAGCAGCTTAAACCCGGAGTCACCCCTCCACTTT
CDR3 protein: CASSLNPESPLHF

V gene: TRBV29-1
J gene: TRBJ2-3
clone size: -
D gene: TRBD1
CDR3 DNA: TGCAGCGTCCTGACAGGGCAAATCACAGATACGCAGTATTTT
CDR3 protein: CSVLTGQITDTQYF

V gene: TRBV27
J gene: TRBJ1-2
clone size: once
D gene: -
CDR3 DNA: TGTGCCAGCAGTTTCTCTAACTATGGCTACACCTTC
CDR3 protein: CASSFSNYGYTF

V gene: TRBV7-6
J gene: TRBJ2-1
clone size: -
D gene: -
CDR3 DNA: TGTGCCAGCAGCTTAGTTTTGAGCGGCGTGAGGGATGAGCAGTTCTTC
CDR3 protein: CASSLVLSGVRDEQFF

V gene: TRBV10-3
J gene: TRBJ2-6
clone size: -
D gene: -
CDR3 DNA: TGTGCCATCAGGGACCCAGAAGGGGCCAACGTCCTGACTTTC
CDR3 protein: CAIRDPEGANVLTF

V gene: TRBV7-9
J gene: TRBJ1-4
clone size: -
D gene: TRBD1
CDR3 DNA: TGTGCCAGCAGCTTAGGCGGGAACAGGGGGCTATTCGATGAAAAACTGTTTTTT
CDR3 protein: CASSLGGNRGLFDEKLFF

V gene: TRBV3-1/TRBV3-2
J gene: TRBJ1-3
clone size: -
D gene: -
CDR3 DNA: TGTGCCAGCAGCCAAGATCAGCCAGGAAACACCATATATTTT
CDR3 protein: CASSQDQPGNTIYF

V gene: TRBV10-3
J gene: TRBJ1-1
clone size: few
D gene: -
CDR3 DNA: TGTGCCATCAGTGAGGGGCCTCAGGGTGGAGGGACTGAAGCTTTCTTT
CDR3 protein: CAISEGPQGGGTEAFF

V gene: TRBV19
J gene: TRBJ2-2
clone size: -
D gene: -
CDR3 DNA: TGTGCCAGTAGTATGGGGGGTTTGGTCAACACCGGGGAGCTGTTTTTT
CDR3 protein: CASSMGGLVNTGELFF